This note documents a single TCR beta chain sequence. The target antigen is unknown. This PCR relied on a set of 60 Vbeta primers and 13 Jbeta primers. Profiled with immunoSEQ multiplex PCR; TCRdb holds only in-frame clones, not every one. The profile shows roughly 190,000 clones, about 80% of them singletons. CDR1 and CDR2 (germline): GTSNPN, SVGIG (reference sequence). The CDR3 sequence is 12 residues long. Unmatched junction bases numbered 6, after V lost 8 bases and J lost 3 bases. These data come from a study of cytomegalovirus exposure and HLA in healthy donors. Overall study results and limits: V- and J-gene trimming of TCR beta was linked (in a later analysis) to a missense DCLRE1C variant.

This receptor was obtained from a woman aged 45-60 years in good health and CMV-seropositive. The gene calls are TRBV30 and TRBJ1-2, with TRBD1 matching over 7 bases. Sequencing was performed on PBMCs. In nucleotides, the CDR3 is TGTGCCAGCGCAGGGGGATACTATGGCTACACCTTC. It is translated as CASAGGYYGYTF.